One and the same sample provided the 11 T cell receptor beta chains below, sequenced in a study of T cells in Graves' hyperthyroidism and ophthalmopathy. RNA transcripts gave rise to amplified TCR beta CDR3 regions. During a first-round RT-PCR of the TCR CDR3, the HTBI primer set was used. TCRdb processed the multiplex PCR reads anew with MiXCR; each CDR3 protein has one entry. The sample shows 450,000 to 550,000 distinct CDR3 sequences, approximately 25% of them seen only once. Sequenced input: blood. Receptors originate from a woman in her twenties or thirties with Graves' ophthalmopathy.

This clonotype occurred many times. V and J are TRBV29-1 and TRBJ1-5; D may be TRBD1 (5 bases). Trimming removed 6 bases from V and 0 bases from J, with 12 bases in between. Germline V CDR1 and CDR2: SQVTM, ANQGSEA. The CDR3 loop spans 14 amino acids. CDR3 protein: CSVMGGDSNQPQHF. In nucleotides, the CDR3 is TGCAGCGTGATGGGGGGGGATAGCAATCAGCCCCAGCATTTT.

This clonotype occurred many times. The chain joins TRBV12-3 or TRBV12-4 to TRBJ2-2; weak D call: TRBD1 (5 bases). The germline V and J ends were trimmed by 8 bases and 1 base, with 8 bases remaining between them. This CDR3 region has 13 residues. The CDR3, as DNA: TGTGCCAGCCGACAGATGAACACCGGGGAGCTGTTTTTT. It is translated as CASRQMNTGELFF.

This rearrangement joins TRBV19 to TRBJ2-7; weak D call: TRBD1 (5 bases). V lost 3 bases and J 6 bases, leaving 9 bases between the germline ends. The CDR3 contains 12 residues. The V gene's germline CDR1 is LNHDA and CDR2 SQIVND (reference sequence). CDR3 nucleotides: TGTGCCAGTAGTATCCATAGGGGCGAGCAGTACTTC. It specifies CASSIHRGEQYF. The full variable domain, with the rest looked up from reference TRBV19 and TRBJ2-7, is DGGITQSPKYLFRKEGQNVTLSCEQNLNHDAMYWYRQDPGQGLRLIYYSQIVNDFQKGDIAEGYSVSREKKESFPLTVTSAQKNPTAFYLCASSIHRGEQYFGPGTRLTVT.

There are many counts of this clonotype. This chain links TRBV7-2 with TRBJ1-2; no clear D gene. Trimming shortened V by 0 bases and J by 4 bases, and 6 bases separated the two germline ends. This CDR3 region has 13 residues. CDR1 SGHTA and CDR2 FQGNSA come from the germline V gene. The CDR3 spells CASSLADPYGYTF. The CDR3 DNA reads as TGTGCCAGCAGCTTAGCGGACCCCTATGGCTACACCTTC.

In its sample, this clonotype was seen many times. The chain uses TRBV11-2 and TRBJ2-7, with D perhaps given as TRBD1 or TRBD2 (5 bases each). The CDR3 spans 14 residues. CDR1 is SGHAT, CDR2 FQNNGV, per germline. V gave up 5 bases and J gave up 3 bases, with 14 bases separating them. The CDR3 DNA follows: TGTGCCAGCAGCGCAAGGGACGGAGGCTACGAGCAGTACTTC. It yields the protein CASSARDGGYEQYF.

The J gene is TRBJ2-2, the V gene TRBV27; D is tentatively TRBD1 or TRBD2 (5 bases each). V was cut by 5 bases and J by 9 bases, with 13 bases left in between. CDR3 length: 13 residues. CDR1 is MNHEY and CDR2 is SMNVEV in the germline V gene (reference sequence). The CDR3 is CASSQRQRWELFF. CDR3 DNA sequence: TGTGCCAGCAGTCAACGACAGCGGTGGGAGCTGTTTTTT.

This clonotype was seen only a few times. The chain has TRBV11-2 and TRBJ2-7; 7 bases map to TRBD2. The CDR3 runs to 16 residues. Germline-derived CDR1 and CDR2 are SGHAT and FQNNGV. With 1 base clipped from V and 3 bases from J, the junction kept 9 bases outside the gene matches. CDR3 coding DNA: TGTGCCAGCAGCTTAGTCGGCGGGAGCGGGGACTACGAGCAGTACTTC. Its protein product is CASSLVGGSGDYEQYF.

This clonotype was detected ten times or more. V gene TRBV6-4 combines with J gene TRBJ2-2, with TRBD1 matching 8 bases. V was pared by 4 bases and J by 4 bases, with 5 bases of the junction left unmatched. Germline CDR1 is MRHNA and CDR2 is SNTAGT. The CDR3 sequence is 15 residues long. CDR3 coding DNA: TGTGCCAGCAGTGGAGAAGGACAGGGCACCGGGGAGCTGTTTTTT. This gives the protein CASSGEGQGTGELFF.

This clonotype was seen repeatedly, ten times or more. The DNA for the CDR3 is TGTGCCAGCAGTGTAACTACCCCCAATCAGCCCCAGCATTTT. As protein: CASSVTTPNQPQHF. The chain employs TRBV12-3 or TRBV12-4 and TRBJ1-5; no clear D gene. Trimming stripped 5 bases from V and 3 bases from J, with 11 bases between. The CDR3 has 14 residues.

A word on this clonotype: This could be a read error, since a much larger clone is one nucleotide away. This chain joins TRBV6-1 and TRBJ1-2, with 7 bases fitting TRBD1. The CDR3 contains 15 residues. The trim removed 7 bases at V and 5 bases at J, leaving 13 bases unmatched. Per the germline V gene, CDR1 is MNHNS and CDR2 is SASEGT. CDR3 nucleotide sequence: TGTGCCAGCATCCCGAATACAGGGGCCTATTATGGCTACACCTTC. This translates into CASIPNTGAYYGYTF.

The V and J genes are TRBV12-3 or TRBV12-4 and TRBJ2-7, with a possible D match to TRBD1 (5 bases). Trimming left V 6 bases short and J 7 bases short, with 22 bases between. The CDR3 length is 15 residues. DNA for the CDR3: TGTGCCAGCAGCCCAAACAGGTCCACAGGTGAGGAGCAGTACTTC. Residues: CASSPNRSTGEEQYF.